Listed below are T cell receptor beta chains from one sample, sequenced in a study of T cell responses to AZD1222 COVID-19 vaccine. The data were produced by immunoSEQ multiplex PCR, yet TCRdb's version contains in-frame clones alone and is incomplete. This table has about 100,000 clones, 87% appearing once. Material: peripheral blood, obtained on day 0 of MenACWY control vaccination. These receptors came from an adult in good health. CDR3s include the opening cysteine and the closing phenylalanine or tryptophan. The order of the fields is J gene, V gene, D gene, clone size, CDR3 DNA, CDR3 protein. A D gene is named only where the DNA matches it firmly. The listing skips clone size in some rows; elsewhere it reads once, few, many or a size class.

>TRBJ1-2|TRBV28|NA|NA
TGTGCCAGCAGTTTACCTCAAACTAACTATGGCTACACCTTC
CASSLPQTNYGYTF
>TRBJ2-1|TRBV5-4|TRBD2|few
TGTGCCAGCAGCGGCGGGGCGGGGGGGCCTGCCTACAATGAGCAGTTCTTC
CASSGGAGGPAYNEQFF
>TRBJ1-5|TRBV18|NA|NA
TGTGCCAGCTCACCACAGGGAAATCAGCCCCAGCATTTT
CASSPQGNQPQHF
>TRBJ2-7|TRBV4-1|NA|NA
TGCGCCAGCAGCCAAGATCCCCCCAGGGGCGCGACCTACGAGCAGTACTTC
CASSQDPPRGATYEQYF
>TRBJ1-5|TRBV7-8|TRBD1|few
TGTGCCAGCAGCTCGGACAGGGGGCAGCCCCCGAATCAGCCCCAGCATTTT
CASSSDRGQPPNQPQHF
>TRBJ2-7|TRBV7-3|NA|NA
TGTGCCAGCAGCTTAACGGGTCCCAGCTCCTACGAGCAGTACTTC
CASSLTGPSSYEQYF
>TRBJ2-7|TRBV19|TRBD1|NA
TGTGCCAGTAGTATGAACAGGGGTTACGAGCAGTACTTC
CASSMNRGYEQYF
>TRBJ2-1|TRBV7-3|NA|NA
TGTGCCAGCAGCCTATCCCGGGACACGCACAATGAGCAGTTCTTC
CASSLSRDTHNEQFF
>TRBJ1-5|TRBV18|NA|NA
TGTGCCAGCTCTCCCCGGGGCGGTCAATATAGCAATCAGCCCCAGCATTTT
CASSPRGGQYSNQPQHF
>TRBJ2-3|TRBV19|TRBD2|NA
TGTGCCAGTAGTACGGAGACTAGCGGATCCACAGATACGCAGTATTTT
CASSTETSGSTDTQYF
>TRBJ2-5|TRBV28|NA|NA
TGTGCCAGCAGTTTTCCGGCAGGGGGGCAAGAGACCCAGTACTTC
CASSFPAGGQETQYF
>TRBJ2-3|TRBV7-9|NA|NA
TGTGCCAGCAGCGAGTCGAGGGGCACAGATACGCAGTATTTT
CASSESRGTDTQYF
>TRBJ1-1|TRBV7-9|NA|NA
TGTGCCAGCAGCTTAGCGCTGGGGGGGTACACTGAAGCTTTCTTT
CASSLALGGYTEAFF
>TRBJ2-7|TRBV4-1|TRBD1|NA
TGCGCCAGTCGAAGGACAGGGCAGAACGAGCAGTACTTC
CASRRTGQNEQYF
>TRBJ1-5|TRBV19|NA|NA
TGTGCCAGCCGGGACCGTGTAGTACGGGGGGATCAGCCCCAGCATTTT
CASRDRVVRGDQPQHF
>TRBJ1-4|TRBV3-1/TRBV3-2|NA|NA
TGTGCCAGCAGCCGAAGCAGATTCAGGGCAACTAATGAAAAACTGTTTTTT
CASSRSRFRATNEKLFF
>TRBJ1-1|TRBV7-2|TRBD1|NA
TGTGCCAGCAGCTGGAACAGGGGGGACACTGAAGCTTTCTTT
CASSWNRGDTEAFF
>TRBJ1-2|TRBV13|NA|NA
TGTGCCAGCAGCTTAGATAGCCTTAACTATGGCTACACCTTC
CASSLDSLNYGYTF